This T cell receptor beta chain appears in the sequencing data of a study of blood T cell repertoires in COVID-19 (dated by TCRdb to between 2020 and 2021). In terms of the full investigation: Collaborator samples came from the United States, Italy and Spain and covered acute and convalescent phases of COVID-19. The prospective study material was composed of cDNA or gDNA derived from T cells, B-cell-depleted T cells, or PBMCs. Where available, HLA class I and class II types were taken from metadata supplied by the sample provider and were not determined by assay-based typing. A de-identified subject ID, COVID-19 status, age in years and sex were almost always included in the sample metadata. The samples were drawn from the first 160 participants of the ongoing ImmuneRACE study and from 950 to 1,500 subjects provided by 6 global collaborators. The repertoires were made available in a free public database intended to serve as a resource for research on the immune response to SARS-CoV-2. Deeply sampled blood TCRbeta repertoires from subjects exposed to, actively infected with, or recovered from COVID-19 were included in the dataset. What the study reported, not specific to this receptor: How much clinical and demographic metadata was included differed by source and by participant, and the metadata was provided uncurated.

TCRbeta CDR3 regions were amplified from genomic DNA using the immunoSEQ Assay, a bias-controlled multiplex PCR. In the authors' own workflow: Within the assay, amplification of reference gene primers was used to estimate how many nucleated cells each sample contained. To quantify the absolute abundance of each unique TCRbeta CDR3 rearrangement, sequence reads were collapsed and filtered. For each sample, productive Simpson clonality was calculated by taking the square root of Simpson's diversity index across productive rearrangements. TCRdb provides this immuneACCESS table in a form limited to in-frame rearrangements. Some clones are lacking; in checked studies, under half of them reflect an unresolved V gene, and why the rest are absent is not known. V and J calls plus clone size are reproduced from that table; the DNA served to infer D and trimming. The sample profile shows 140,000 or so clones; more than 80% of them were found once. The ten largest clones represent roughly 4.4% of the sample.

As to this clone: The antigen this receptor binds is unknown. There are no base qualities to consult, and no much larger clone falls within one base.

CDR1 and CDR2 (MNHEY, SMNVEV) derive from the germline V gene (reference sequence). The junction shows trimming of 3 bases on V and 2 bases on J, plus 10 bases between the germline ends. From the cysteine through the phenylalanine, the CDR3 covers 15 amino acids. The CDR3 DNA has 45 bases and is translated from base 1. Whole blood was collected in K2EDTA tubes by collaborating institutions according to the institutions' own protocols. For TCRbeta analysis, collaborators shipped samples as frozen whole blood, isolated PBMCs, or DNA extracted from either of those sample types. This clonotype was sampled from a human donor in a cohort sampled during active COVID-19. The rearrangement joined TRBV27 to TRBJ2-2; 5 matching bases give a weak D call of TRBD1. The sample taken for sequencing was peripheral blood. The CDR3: CASSFRRDNTGELFF. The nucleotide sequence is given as TGTGCCAGCAGTTTTCGCAGGGATAACACCGGGGAGCTGTTTTTT.